This TCR beta chain was recovered during a study of shared clonotypes between healthy human individuals. Clones were sequenced by immunoSEQ multiplex PCR, and TCRdb holds only the in-frame ones, with some missing. The data contain some 1 million clones, more than 60% of them singletons. Germline values: CDR1 ENHRY, CDR2 SYGVKD. Trimming shortened V by 4 bases and J by 5 bases, and 9 bases separated the two germline ends. The CDR3 consists of 13 residues. The specimen was memory CD4+ T cells sorted from blood. Subset: CD45RA-negative fraction. V and J are TRBV10-3 and TRBJ1-5; a weak D match, TRBD1 (5 bases). This clonotype originated in a young man in good health. The CDR3 region is CAISASGDQPQHF. CDR3 nucleotides: TGTGCCATCAGTGCTTCGGGGGATCAGCCCCAGCATTTT.